These 24 T cell receptor beta chains were all obtained from the same sample, sequenced in a study of T cell clones after liver transplantation. Sequencing used immunoSEQ multiplex PCR; TCRdb keeps in-frame clones, though not all of them. The sample has under 150,000 clones, 90% seen once. The starting material was CD4+ T cells from blood, obtained 12 months after liver transplant. The receptor set was obtained from a human patient who received a liver transplant. Some T cells may have originated in the graft donor.

The CDR3 DNA follows: TGTGCCAGCAGCCCCACCTGGGGTCAGGGGGCCAATGAGCAGTTCTTC. Amino acids: CASSPTWGQGANEQFF. The rearrangement links TRBV7-3 to TRBJ2-1, with 8 nucleotides matching TRBD1. Trimming removed 5 bases from V and 6 bases from J; junction bases left unmatched: 12. Germline CDR1 reads SGHTA; CDR2 reads FQGTGA. CDR3 size: 16 residues.

The chain has TRBV7-2 and TRBJ2-7, with D perhaps being TRBD1 or TRBD2 (5 bases each). The CDR3 runs 15 residues. V lost 1 base, J lost 6 bases, and 16 bases lay in between. CDR1 and CDR2 (germline): SGHTA, FQGNSA. CDR3 sequence (DNA): TGTGCCAGCAGCTTAGGAGAATGGGGACCTAGCGAGCAGTACTTC. It yields the protein CASSLGEWGPSEQYF.

This clone has just a few counts. The chain recombines TRBV7-9 with TRBJ2-3; D not resolved. The CDR3 runs 16 residues. The germline CDR1 and CDR2 sequences are SEHNR and FQNEAQ (reference sequence). Trimming took 5 bases from V and 2 from J, leaving 17 bases between them. The CDR3, as DNA: TGTGCCAGCAGCCCCCGTCTGCAGAGCATCACAGATACGCAGTATTTT. This translates into CASSPRLQSITDTQYF.

The gene calls are TRBV11-3 and TRBJ1-3, with D possibly TRBD1 on 5 matching bases. The germline V and J ends were trimmed by 4 bases and 0 bases, with 10 bases remaining between them. The CDR3 totals 15 residues. Per the germline V gene, CDR1 is SGHNT and CDR2 is YENEEA. The CDR3 coding sequence is TGTGCCAGCAGCTATAAGGGACTCTCTGGAAACACCATATATTTT. Its translation: CASSYKGLSGNTIYF.

The chain combines TRBV2 with TRBJ1-4, with 7 bases identical to TRBD1. CDR3 length equals 15 residues. Per the germline V gene, CDR1 is SNHLY and CDR2 is FYNNEI. With V trimmed by 9 bases and J by 4 bases, 11 bases remained unmatched. In DNA form, the CDR3 reads TGTGCCAGTAGCATCCTCAGGGGGGGTAATGAAAAACTGTTTTTT. Translating gives CASSILRGGNEKLFF.

This clone appeared once. V usage is TRBV7-2 and J usage is TRBJ2-7; 7 nucleotides align to TRBD1. The junction had 10 bases not matched to a gene; V was cut back by 5 bases and J by 0 bases. This CDR3 is 16 amino acids long. Germline values: CDR1 SGHTA, CDR2 FQGNSA. DNA for the CDR3: TGTGCCAGCAGCCTTTGGACAGGAGCGAGCTCCTACGAGCAGTACTTC. Amino acid sequence: CASSLWTGASSYEQYF.

The chain uses TRBV11-3 and TRBJ2-1, with D unresolved. Germline values: CDR1 SGHNT, CDR2 YENEEA. The V end was cut by 3 bases, the J end by 0 bases, with 12 bases between. CDR3 length: 16 amino acids. The CDR3 loop reads CASSLRLRSSYNEQFF. The CDR3 region has the DNA TGTGCCAGCAGCTTGCGGCTCCGCAGCTCCTACAATGAGCAGTTCTTC.

As DNA, the CDR3 is TGTGCCAGCAGCTTGGGACAGGAGGCCCGGCCCCAGCATTTT. It encodes CASSLGQEARPQHF. The gene calls are TRBV5-6 and TRBJ1-5; weak D call: TRBD1 (6 bases). There are 14 residues in the CDR3. Trimming pared 0 bases from V and 9 bases from J, leaving 13 bases between. CDR1 and CDR2 from the germline V gene are SGHDT and YYEEEE.

This chain connects TRBV7-9 to TRBJ1-2, with D possibly matching TRBD1 (5 bases). The ends were cut back, 0 bases at V and 0 bases at J, with 17 bases in the middle. The CDR3 loop spans 18 amino acids. CDR1 SEHNR and CDR2 FQNEAQ come from the germline V gene (reference sequence). CDR3 DNA: TGTGCCAGCAGCTTAGCCCTACACGTGGGGGGATCTAACTATGGCTACACCTTC. This encodes CASSLALHVGGSNYGYTF.

The rearrangement links TRBV11-2 to TRBJ2-5; unclear D gene. This CDR3 region has 14 residues. V shed 0 bases and J shed 4 bases, with 9 bases lying between them. Germline assignment: CDR1 SGHAT and CDR2 FQNNGV. The CDR3 DNA sequence: TGTGCCAGCAGCTTAGATTTGGTGGGAGAGACCCAGTACTTC. This translates into CASSLDLVGETQYF. Drawing the rest from reference TRBV11-2 and TRBJ2-5, the complete variable domain is EAGVAQSPRYKIIEKRQSVAFWCNPISGHATLYWYQQILGQGPKLLIQFQNNGVVDDSQLPKDRFSAERLKGVDSTLKIQPAKLEDSAVYLCASSLDLVGETQYFGPGTRLLVL.

The V gene is TRBV11-3, the J gene TRBJ2-2; a possible D gene is TRBD2 (6 bases). The CDR3 spans 17 residues. Germline V CDR1 and CDR2: SGHNT, YENEEA. V dropped 0 bases and J dropped 1 base, with 12 bases sitting between them. CDR3 residues: CASSLDLSGWNTGELFF. The CDR3 region has the DNA TGTGCCAGCAGCTTAGACCTTAGCGGATGGAACACCGGGGAGCTGTTTTTT.

The gene calls are TRBV19 and TRBJ1-5; the D is unclear. Germline CDR1 reads LNHDA; CDR2 reads SQIVND (reference sequence). Deletions cut 5 bases from V and 0 bases from J, with 2 bases between. The CDR3 contains 12 residues. CDR3: CASSHSNQPQHF. As DNA, the CDR3 is TGTGCCAGTAGTCATAGCAATCAGCCCCAGCATTTT.

This chain uses TRBV5-6 with TRBJ1-2; unclear D gene. With 1 base removed from V and 7 bases from J, the gap between germline ends came to 11 bases. Germline V lookup: CDR1 SGHDT, CDR2 YYEEEE. This CDR3 spans 13 amino acids. This chain's CDR3 is CASSLSVKSGYTF. The CDR3, as DNA: TGTGCCAGCAGCTTGTCCGTAAAGTCTGGCTACACCTTC.

The V and J genes are TRBV7-9 and TRBJ2-3; 10 positions match TRBD2. Germline V gene data show CDR1 as SEHNR and CDR2 as FQNEAQ (reference sequence). The CDR3 is made up of 15 amino acids. J gave up 6 bases and V 1 base, and 4 bases lay outside the gene matches. In DNA, the CDR3 is TGTGCCAGCAGCTTAGGGTCTAGCGGGAGCGATACGCAGTATTTT. This sequence encodes CASSLGSSGSDTQYF.

V and J are TRBV5-1 and TRBJ2-2; no firm D call. Germline assignment: CDR1 SGHRS and CDR2 YFSETQ. The length of the CDR3 is 15 residues. V was pared by 4 bases and J by 7 bases, with 17 bases between. CDR3: CASSNHAGENGELFF. In nucleotides, the CDR3 is TGCGCCAGCAGCAACCACGCTGGAGAGAACGGGGAGCTGTTTTTT.

The V call is TRBV5-1, the J call TRBJ2-2; the match to TRBD2 covers 15 bases. V was clipped by 1 base and J by 4 bases; unmatched bases: 8. This CDR3 contains 19 residues. From germline, CDR1 is SGHRS and CDR2 YFSETQ. CDR3 region: CASSLLQGLAGGSTGELFF. The CDR3 DNA follows: TGCGCCAGCAGCTTGCTGCAGGGACTAGCGGGAGGCTCCACCGGGGAGCTGTTTTTT.

V and J are TRBV7-2 and TRBJ2-2; possible D gene TRBD2, 6 bases. Germline values: CDR1 SGHTA, CDR2 FQGNSA. V dropped 3 bases and J dropped 4 bases, with 9 bases sitting between them. This CDR3 region has 14 residues. The CDR3 spells CASSFLLATGELFF. In DNA, the CDR3 is TGTGCCAGCAGCTTCTTACTAGCCACCGGGGAGCTGTTTTTT.

This chain connects TRBV5-1 to TRBJ2-7, with D possibly TRBD2 on 6 matching bases. V was shortened by 3 bases and J by 3 bases, with 13 bases between the two germline ends. This CDR3 spans 14 amino acids. The germline gives CDR1 SGHRS, CDR2 YFSETQ. The CDR3 here is CASSSTLSGYEQYF. Written as DNA, the CDR3 is TGCGCCAGCAGCTCCACCCTTAGCGGCTACGAGCAGTACTTC.

The chain combines TRBV5-1 with TRBJ1-3; D perhaps matches TRBD1 (6 bases). The V gene's germline CDR1 is SGHRS and CDR2 YFSETQ. The CDR3 contains 16 residues. V was trimmed by 0 bases and J by 4 bases, leaving 14 bases between them. CDR3 nucleotide sequence: TGCGCCAGCAGCTTGGACAGGGCAGGGAGAGGAAACACCATATATTTT. Translating gives CASSLDRAGRGNTIYF.

In regard to this clone: Other DNA sequences from this sample encode an identical CDR3 as well. This chain uses TRBV7-2 with TRBJ1-5; D call uncertain. The germline gives CDR1 SGHTA, CDR2 FQGNSA. The CDR3 consists of 14 residues. The V and J ends lost 1 base and 4 bases respectively, with 8 bases between them. Here the CDR3 reads CASSLGGINQPQHF. CDR3 bases: TGTGCCAGCAGCTTAGGAGGGATAAATCAGCCCCAGCATTTT.

This clone has only a few counts. The chain employs TRBV19 and TRBJ1-2; no clear D. The germline V gene has CDR1 LNHDA and CDR2 SQIVND (reference sequence). This CDR3 spans 10 amino acids. Trimming took off 5 bases at V and 7 bases at J, with 5 bases between the two ends. In DNA, the CDR3 is TGTGCCAGTAGTGGCTCTGGCTACACCTTC. It is translated as CASSGSGYTF.

The chain has TRBV18 and TRBJ2-2; TRBD2 matches at 14 bases. CDR3 length: 20 amino acids. V was pared by 5 bases and J by 4 bases, with 15 bases of the junction left unmatched. Germline CDR1 and CDR2: KGHSH and LQKENI. CDR3 coding DNA: TGTGCCAGCTCATCACAAACCGGGACTAGCGGGAGTCTAGGCACCGGGGAGCTGTTTTTT. Translation gives CASSSQTGTSGSLGTGELFF. The variable domain in full, with the rest retrieved from reference TRBV18 and TRBJ2-2, is NAGVMQNPRHLVRRRGQEARLRCSPMKGHSHVYWYRQLPEEGLKFMVYLQKENIIDESGMPKERFSAEFPKEGPSILRIQQVVRGDSAAYFCASSSQTGTSGSLGTGELFFGEGSRLTVL.

The chain combines TRBV6-6 with TRBJ2-5, with 7 positions matching TRBD1. Trimming removed 0 bases from V and 2 bases from J; junction bases left unmatched: 6. This CDR3 is built from 16 residues. The V gene's germline CDR1 is MNHNY and CDR2 SVGAGI (reference sequence). The CDR3 spells CASSYSRGTQQETQYF. The CDR3 DNA reads TGTGCCAGCAGTTACTCCAGGGGGACCCAACAAGAGACCCAGTACTTC.

The chain is built from TRBV6-5 and TRBJ1-6; maybe TRBD1 (6 bases). V lost 0 bases to trimming and J lost 7 bases, with 13 bases between them. The CDR3 extends over 16 amino acids. The V gene's germline CDR1 is MNHEY and CDR2 SVGAGI. This CDR3 reads CASSYSSTGLNSPLHF. Written as DNA, the CDR3 is TGTGCCAGCAGTTACTCGAGTACAGGGCTAAATTCACCCCTCCACTTT.